Below, 11 T cell receptor beta chains from the same sample are listed, as sequenced in a study of tissue T cells after allogeneic stem cell transplantation. TCRdb's table, derived via immunoSEQ multiplex PCR, lists solely in-frame clones and lacks some. The sample carries thousands of clones, roughly half recorded once. Time point defined: mouse harvest day 14 after allogeneic transplant. Tail vein injection delivered 10^7 T-cell-depleted bone marrow cells and 10^6 splenic CD5+ T cells. Sequenced material: gut tissue. The receptors come from a female BALB/c mouse given C57BL/6 T cells with graft-versus-host disease after an allogeneic hematopoietic cell transplant.

A remark on this clone: Gene names are mouse gene names. Read coverage stops 1 residue before the CDR3 terminus; the germline J gene supplies the remainder. The genes are TRBV19 and TRBJ1-2; D is ambiguous. This CDR3 region has 12 residues. Trimming cost V 1 base and J 3 bases, with 4 bases left between them. CDR1 and CDR2 (germline): FNHDT, SITEND (reference sequence). Incomplete CDR3 DNA: TGTGCCAGCAGTATACAGTACTCCGACTACACC. Translating it yields CASSIQYSDYT. The CDR3 reads in full as CASSIQYSDYTF.

Details on this clone: Here the gene names and germline are mouse. Read coverage stops 1 residue before the CDR3 terminus; the germline J gene supplies the remainder. This chain links TRBV31 with TRBJ2-5, with 9 bases aligning to TRBD1. V shed 1 base, J shed 4 bases, and the junction held 6 bases outside the gene matches. The germline V gene encodes CDR1 GKSSPN and CDR2 SITVG. CDR3 length equals 15 residues. This chain's CDR3 is CAWSPDRGDEDTQYF. The CDR3 DNA, read in part, is TGTGCCTGGAGTCCGGACAGGGGAGATGAAGACACCCAGTAC.

Concerning this clone itself: Gene and germline names: mouse. The DNA read from the CDR3 is TGTGCCAGCAGCTCCGGGACAGGGAACGAAAGATTATTT. The encoded protein is CASSSGTGNERLF. The entire CDR3 protein is CASSSGTGNERLFF. J is TRBJ1-4 and V is TRBV3; 9 bases map to TRBD1. With the read ending 1 residue before the CDR3 end, the germline J gene is used to fill in that end. J lost 5 bases, V lost 4 bases, and 2 bases had no gene match. The length of the CDR3 is 14 residues. Germline-derived CDR1 and CDR2 are SNHLY and FYNGKV (reference sequence). Combining the CDR3 with reference TRBV3 and TRBJ1-4 gives the whole variable domain GPKVLQIPSHQIIDMGQMVTLNCDPVSNHLYFYWYKQILGQQMEFLVNFYNGKVMEKSKLFKDQFSVERPDGSYFTLKIQPTALEDSAVYFCASSSGTGNERLFFGHGTKLSVL.

As for this clone: Genes here carry mouse names. From the germline J gene comes the end of the CDR3, since the read stops 1 residue before it. The chain links TRBV16 to TRBJ2-3; 10 bases match TRBD2. The V and J ends lost 4 bases and 0 bases, in that order; junction bases with no gene match: 1. CDR1 and CDR2 from the germline V gene are SGHSA and FRNQAP. The CDR3 extends over 15 amino acids. The CDR3 region is CASSWTGGSAETLYF. CDR3 DNA (partial): TGTGCAAGCAGCTGGACTGGGGGTAGTGCAGAAACGCTGTAT.

Judged by abundance, this clone is large. Mouse gene names apply. The CDR3 here is CASSLTGGGGNTLYF. The CDR3 DNA, read in part, is TGTGCCAGCAGTCTGACAGGGGGTGGTGGAAATACGCTCTAT. The chain joins TRBV13-3 to TRBJ1-3; 9 bases agree with TRBD1. Coverage ceases 1 residue before the CDR3 finishes, and the germline J gene fills in the end. The CDR3 consists of 15 residues. Germline CDR1 is NNHDY and CDR2 is SYVADS. The ends lost 4 bases at V and 3 bases at J; junction bases unmatched: 5.

Turning to this clone: Mouse gene names and germline throughout. Coverage ceases 1 residue before the CDR3 finishes, and the germline J gene fills in the end. The chain carries TRBV15 and TRBJ1-1; the D is unclear. This CDR3 contains 13 residues. Germline V gene lookup returns CDR1 SGHND and CDR2 FRSKSL. Between the trimmed V and J ends, which lost 2 bases and 1 base, there was a span of 5 bases. CDR3 DNA, as far as it was read: TGTGCCAGCAGTTTAAACAAAAACACAGAAGTCTTC. The encoded protein is CASSLNKNTEVF. From start to end, the CDR3 is CASSLNKNTEVFF.

About this clone itself: Here the gene names and germline are mouse. Here the CDR3 reads CASSLSDTEVFF. The CDR3 DNA, read in part, is TGTGCCAGCAGTCTGTCGGACACAGAAGTCTTC. The chain uses TRBV26 and TRBJ1-1; D ambiguous. The read falls 1 residue short of the CDR3 end, and the missing part is taken from the germline J gene. Germline CDR1 is KGHPV and CDR2 is FQNQEV (reference sequence). V was cut by 0 bases and J by 3 bases, with 2 bases left in between. This CDR3 is built from 12 residues.

To note about this clone: Germline and genes here are mouse. The CDR3 end falls 1 residue outside the read, so it is completed with the germline J gene. The genes are TRBV1 and TRBJ2-4; D is uncertain. The germline CDR1 and CDR2 sequences are NSQYPW and LRSPGD (reference sequence). This CDR3 region has 15 residues. V lost 0 bases and J lost 0, with 7 bases in between. The sequenced part of the CDR3 DNA is TGCACCTGCAGTGCAGATCGGGGTAGTCAAAACACCTTGTAC. It codes for CTCSADRGSQNTLY. The entire CDR3 sequence reads CTCSADRGSQNTLYF. The full variable domain, its missing parts supplied by reference TRBV1 and TRBJ2-4, is VTLLEQNPRWRLVPRGQAVNLRCILKNSQYPWMSWYQQDLQKQLQWLFTLRSPGDKEVKSLPGADYLATRVTDTELRLQVANMSQGRTLYCTCSADRGSQNTLYFGAGTRLSVL.

Turning to this clone: Each gene name is a mouse one. The read gets to within 1 residue of the CDR3 end, and the germline J gene fills in the rest. The chain uses TRBV15 and TRBJ2-4, with a possible D match to TRBD1 (6 bases). Between the trimmed V and J ends, which lost 5 bases and 5 bases, there was a span of 8 bases. The CDR3 is made up of 12 amino acids. Germline V gene data show CDR1 as SGHND and CDR2 as FRSKSL. The CDR3 DNA, read in part, is TGTGCCAGCAGTCCGGACAGAAACACCTTGTAC. Protein sequence: CASSPDRNTLY. In full, the CDR3 is CASSPDRNTLYF.

Points on this clone: The listed genes are named as in mouse. From the germline J gene comes the end of the CDR3, since the read stops 1 residue before it. The chain carries TRBV26 and TRBJ1-1, with 12 bases identical to TRBD1. Trimming took 6 bases from V and 4 from J; bases not matched to a gene: 6. The CDR3 has 15 residues. The V gene's germline CDR1 is KGHPV and CDR2 FQNQEV (reference sequence). This CDR3 is CASRPGQGAGTEVFF. The CDR3 bases that were read are TGTGCCAGCAGGCCGGGACAGGGGGCAGGCACAGAAGTCTTC.

Points on this clone: The gene symbols are mouse symbols. The read ends 1 residue early relative to the CDR3; the germline J gene fills the gap. This sequence joins TRBV20 and TRBJ2-4; 12 bases agree with TRBD2. Looked up from germline, CDR1 is GFQATS and CDR2 is STVNSAI. The junction had 4 bases not matched to a gene; V was cut back by 0 bases and J by 0 bases. The CDR3 is 17 amino acids. CDR3 region: CGARDTTGGASQNTLYF. CDR3 DNA, as far as it was read: TGTGGTGCTAGGGATACGACTGGGGGGGCAAGTCAAAACACCTTGTAC.